A selection of T cell receptor beta chains follows, all from one sample in a study of shared clonotypes between healthy human individuals. The data were produced by immunoSEQ multiplex PCR, yet TCRdb's version contains in-frame clones alone and is incomplete. The table has over a million clones, roughly 96% seen once. Sequencing was performed on naive CD4+ T cells sorted from blood. Receptor source: a man aged 25 to 45 in good health. The CDR3 runs from the conserved cysteine through the conserved F or W. The D gene is left open where the match is weak. Rows give clone size only sometimes, using once, few, many, or a class for an expanded clone.

. TRBJ2-3 . TRBV4-1 CASSLYGAGTQADTQYF TGCGCCAGCAGCCTCTACGGGGCGGGTACTCAGGCAGATACGCAGTATTTT
. TRBJ2-5 . TRBV19 CASRPLDGYQETQYF TGTGCCAGTAGACCCCTCGACGGCTACCAAGAGACCCAGTACTTC
. TRBJ1-4 . TRBV27 CASSPLGWLDEKLFF TGTGCCAGCAGTCCTCTCGGGTGGTTGGATGAAAAACTGTTTTTT
. TRBJ1-2 once TRBV28 CASSSYLPYGYTF TGTGCCAGCAGTTCCTACCTCCCCTATGGCTACACCTTC
TRBD1 TRBJ2-7 . TRBV28 CASSPGQGFYEQYF TGTGCCAGCAGTCCGGGACAGGGTTTCTACGAGCAGTACTTC
. TRBJ2-3 . TRBV11-2 CASSRLSTGKITDTQYF TGTGCCAGCAGTCGCCTCAGCACGGGGAAAATCACAGATACGCAGTATTTT
TRBD1 TRBJ2-5 . TRBV5-1 CASSPGQGAETQYF TGCGCCAGCAGCCCGGGACAGGGGGCGGAGACCCAGTACTTC
TRBD2 TRBJ2-7 . TRBV5-1 CASSMVTSGTYEQYF TGCGCCAGCAGCATGGTGACTAGCGGGACCTACGAGCAGTACTTC
. TRBJ2-5 . TRBV11-2 CASSLGGREETQYF TGTGCCAGCAGCTTGGGTGGAAGGGAAGAGACCCAGTACTTC
TRBD1 TRBJ1-5 . TRBV11-2 CASSRDRGNQPQHF TGTGCCAGCAGCAGGGACAGGGGCAATCAGCCCCAGCATTTT
. TRBJ1-3 . TRBV6-5 CASSYGGRSSGNTIYF TGTGCCAGCAGTTACGGGGGCAGGAGCTCTGGAAACACCATATATTTT
. TRBJ2-3 . TRBV7-8 CASSFYREGGPDTQYF TGTGCCAGCAGCTTTTACAGGGAGGGTGGCCCGGATACGCAGTATTTT
. TRBJ2-5 . TRBV28 CASSLGDRETQYF TGTGCCAGCAGTTTAGGGGACCGGGAGACCCAGTACTTC
. TRBJ2-5 once TRBV27 CASSFLGKTQYF TGTGCCAGCAGTTTCTTGGGGAAGACCCAGTACTTC
. TRBJ1-2 . TRBV6-5 CASSYFPRGVSDGYTF TGTGCCAGCAGTTACTTCCCCAGGGGCGTCAGTGATGGCTACACCTTC
TRBD2 TRBJ2-7 . TRBV5-1 CASSLASGRTYEQYF TGCGCCAGCAGCTTGGCTAGCGGGAGGACCTACGAGCAGTACTTC
. TRBJ1-5 . TRBV19 CASSTRGKPQPQHF TGTGCCAGTAGTACCAGGGGTAAGCCTCAGCCCCAGCATTTT
TRBD2 TRBJ2-1 . TRBV6-6 CASTLLAGIYNEQFF TGTGCCAGCACCCTCCTAGCGGGTATCTACAATGAGCAGTTCTTC
. TRBJ2-7 . TRBV6-5 CASSYTGSSYEQYF TGTGCCAGCAGTTACACAGGGAGCTCCTACGAGCAGTACTTC
. TRBJ2-3 . TRBV5-4 CASSLAGRPPSTDTQYF TGTGCCAGCAGCTTGGCGGGACGTCCGCCTAGCACAGATACGCAGTATTTT
. TRBJ2-7 . TRBV19 CARARSDGTVGPYEQYF TGTGCCAGAGCCCGATCAGACGGAACCGTGGGACCCTACGAGCAGTACTTC
. TRBJ1-2 few TRBV7-9 CASSFTYRSPLNYGYTF TGTGCCAGCAGCTTTACGTACCGAAGCCCGCTTAACTATGGCTACACCTTC
. TRBJ2-3 . TRBV21-1 CASSKVPRTGGPTDTQYF TGTGCCAGCAGCAAAGTTCCTAGGACAGGGGGTCCCACAGATACGCAGTATTTT
. TRBJ2-7 . TRBV5-8 CASSSQAYEQYF TGTGCCAGCAGCTCTCAAGCCTACGAGCAGTACTTC
. TRBJ2-1 . TRBV2 CASSETLSYPFF TGTGCCAGCAGTGAAACGCTTAGCTATCCGTTCTTC
. TRBJ2-3 . TRBV5-6 CASRAGDTQYF TGTGCCAGCAGGGCGGGAGATACGCAGTATTTT
. TRBJ1-1 . TRBV7-9 CATGSKGGNTEAFF TGTGCCACCGGAAGTAAGGGGGGGAACACTGAAGCTTTCTTT
TRBD2 TRBJ2-7 . TRBV27 CASSFSGSYEQYF TGTGCCAGCAGTTTTAGCGGGAGTTACGAGCAGTACTTC
. TRBJ2-5 . TRBV5-1 CASSSIDRPGETQYF TGCGCCAGCAGCTCCATAGACAGGCCTGGCGAGACCCAGTACTTC
. TRBJ2-3 . TRBV7-8 CASSRPGARSTDTQYF TGTGCCAGCAGCCGTCCGGGGGCGCGAAGCACAGATACGCAGTATTTT
TRBD1 TRBJ1-5 . TRBV19 CASSRQGAQPQHF TGTGCCAGTAGTCGGCAGGGGGCCCAGCCCCAGCATTTT
. TRBJ2-7 . TRBV10-3 CAISVGAYEQYF TGTGCCATCAGTGTCGGAGCCTACGAGCAGTACTTC
TRBD1 TRBJ1-1 once TRBV2 CASSKDRGDEAFF TGTGCCAGCAGTAAAGACAGGGGAGATGAAGCTTTCTTT
. TRBJ1-5 . TRBV28 CASIDPGVNQPQHF TGTGCCAGCATTGACCCGGGCGTGAATCAGCCCCAGCATTTT
TRBD1 TRBJ2-1 . TRBV7-2 CASSFPGTGYNEQFF TGTGCCAGCAGCTTTCCCGGGACAGGGTACAATGAGCAGTTCTTC
. TRBJ2-7 . TRBV28 CASEQAPSYEQYF TGTGCCTCCGAGCAGGCCCCGTCCTACGAGCAGTACTTC
. TRBJ2-7 once TRBV7-8 CASSLLWYEQYF TGTGCCAGCAGCTTATTATGGTACGAGCAGTACTTC
. TRBJ1-2 . TRBV5-1 CASSLDGGRTLYGYTF TGCGCCAGCAGCTTGGATGGGGGGAGGACCCTTTATGGCTACACCTTC
TRBD2 TRBJ2-1 . TRBV9 CASSIGLAGVRNNEQFF TGTGCCAGCAGCATTGGACTAGCGGGAGTTAGGAATAATGAGCAGTTCTTC
. TRBJ2-7 . TRBV10-3 CAIASATYEQYF TGTGCCATAGCTAGCGCAACCTACGAGCAGTACTTC
TRBD1 TRBJ1-1 . TRBV7-3 CASSLRPGQGVTEAFF TGTGCCAGCAGCTTAAGGCCGGGGCAGGGGGTCACTGAAGCTTTCTTT
. TRBJ2-1 . TRBV5-4 CASSFRAGAYNEQFF TGTGCCAGCAGCTTCCGGGCAGGAGCTTACAATGAGCAGTTCTTC
. TRBJ2-2 . TRBV18 CASSRVMGENTGELFF TGTGCCAGCTCACGCGTAATGGGAGAGAACACCGGGGAGCTGTTTTTT
. TRBJ1-1 . TRBV23-1 CASSQTDPVTEAFF TGCGCCAGCAGTCAAACAGATCCGGTCACTGAAGCTTTCTTT
. TRBJ1-1 . TRBV7-9 CASSLRTGNTEAFF TGTGCCAGCAGCTTACGAACAGGAAACACTGAAGCTTTCTTT
. TRBJ2-7 few TRBV11-1 CATSLGEQYF TGTGCCACCTCCCTCGGGGAGCAGTACTTC
. TRBJ1-3 . TRBV5-4 CASSIQNSGNTIYF TGTGCCAGCAGCATCCAGAACTCTGGAAACACCATATATTTT
TRBD2 TRBJ2-4 once TRBV7-2 CASTGRDIQYF TGTGCCAGCACAGGGAGGGACATTCAGTACTTC